The 18 T cell receptor beta chains presented below share a single source sample, sequenced in a study of blood T cells in healthy people across ages. It was with a sample-barcoded 5' primer and a J-beta primer mix that a second PCR of roughly 6 to 12 cycles was run. TCRdb fed the 5' RACE reads into MiXCR, producing one record per CDR3 protein. The table shows around 1.5 million distinct CDR3 sequences, with around 39% occurring only once. What was sequenced was blood. The receptors here all came from a young woman in good health.

This clonotype was picked up a small number of times. V usage is TRBV20-1 and J usage is TRBJ2-5, with 12 positions matching TRBD2. The CDR3 has 13 residues. Germline V gene data show CDR1 as DFQATT and CDR2 as SNEGSKA (reference sequence). The CDR3 DNA reads TGCAGCCGACTAGCGGGGGACCAAGAGACCCAGTACTTC. Amino acid sequence: CSRLAGDQETQYF.

This clonotype has only a few counts. The gene calls are TRBV3-1 and TRBJ2-1, with TRBD2 matching over 12 bases. With V trimmed by 3 bases and J by 4 bases, 10 bases remained unmatched. The CDR3 sequence is 18 residues long. Per the germline V gene, CDR1 is LGHDT and CDR2 is YNNKEL (reference sequence). CDR3 amino acids: CASSQELLAGGGYNEQFF. The CDR3 DNA reads TGTGCCAGCAGCCAGGAATTGCTAGCGGGAGGGGGATACAATGAGCAGTTCTTC.

The J gene is TRBJ2-5, the V gene TRBV12-3 or TRBV12-4; D is perhaps TRBD1 (5 bases). V lost 4 bases, J lost 4 bases, and 13 bases lay in between. The CDR3 is 14 amino acids. The CDR3 loop is CASSSKGAIETQYF. The CDR3 DNA sequence: TGTGCCAGCAGTTCTAAAGGGGCGATAGAGACCCAGTACTTC.

This clonotype showed up just a few times. V gene TRBV29-1 combines with J gene TRBJ2-1; maybe TRBD2 (5 bases). The CDR3 sequence is 12 residues long. Trimming took 4 bases from V and 11 from J, leaving 15 bases between them. Germline-derived CDR1 and CDR2 are SQVTM and ANQGSEA. The DNA of the CDR3 is TGCAGCGTTGGGGGAGCCGCTTCGAAGCAGTTCTTC. It yields the protein CSVGGAASKQFF.

This clonotype appeared a few times. The J gene is TRBJ2-1, the V gene TRBV11-2; D unclear. Trimming took 1 base from V and 0 from J, leaving 7 bases between them. CDR3 size: 15 residues. Germline CDR1 and CDR2: SGHAT and FQNNGV. The CDR3 reads CASSLASPSYNEQFF. The DNA for the CDR3 is TGTGCCAGCAGCTTAGCTTCACCCTCCTACAATGAGCAGTTCTTC.

The V call is TRBV7-8, the J call TRBJ2-7, with 15 bases fitting TRBD2. Germline values: CDR1 SGHVS, CDR2 FQNEAQ. V shed 1 base, J shed 1 base, and the junction held 2 bases outside the gene matches. CDR3 size: 17 residues. CDR3: CASSLGGLAGGSYEQYF. The CDR3 DNA reads as TGTGCCAGCAGCTTAGGGGGACTAGCGGGGGGATCCTACGAGCAGTACTTC. The variable domain in full, completed from reference TRBV7-8 and TRBJ2-7, reads GAGVSQSPRYKVAKRGQDVALRCDPISGHVSLFWYQQALGQGPEFLTYFQNEAQLDKSGLPSDRFFAERPEGSVSTLKIQRTQQEDSAVYLCASSLGGLAGGSYEQYFGPGTRLTVT.

The chain recombines TRBV7-2 with TRBJ2-1, with unresolved D. Germline V gene sequence: CDR1 SGHTA, CDR2 FQGNSA. The CDR3 totals 15 residues. Trimming cost V 5 bases and J 4 bases, with 15 bases left between them. The CDR3 nucleotides are TGTGCCAGCAGCCAAACGAACCTGGGATACAATGAGCAGTTCTTC. It yields the protein CASSQTNLGYNEQFF.

This clonotype was detected only a few times. The chain couples TRBV19 to TRBJ2-3; no clear D gene. Germline V CDR1 and CDR2: LNHDA, SQIVND (reference sequence). The CDR3 extends over 15 amino acids. V lost 1 base and J lost 1, with 9 bases in between. The CDR3 bases are TGTGCCAGTAGTATAGTAGCTGGCGGCACAGATACGCAGTATTTT. It specifies CASSIVAGGTDTQYF.

This clonotype was found a few times. The chain links TRBV27 to TRBJ2-3; 9 nucleotides line up with TRBD2. The CDR3 totals 16 residues. J lost 2 bases, V lost 8 bases, and 11 bases had no gene match. Germline values: CDR1 MNHEY, CDR2 SMNVEV (reference sequence). The CDR3: CASQILAGALTDTQYF. The CDR3 bases are TGTGCCAGCCAAATTTTAGCGGGAGCTCTCACAGATACGCAGTATTTT.

The rearrangement uses TRBV10-3 and TRBJ2-5; no clear D gene. This CDR3 comprises 11 residues. Germline CDR1 reads ENHRY; CDR2 reads SYGVKD. The V gene lost 4 bases and the J gene lost 11 bases, with 11 bases spanning the gap. Here the CDR3 reads CAISVNNEQYF. For the CDR3, the DNA is TGTGCCATCAGTGTAAACAATGAGCAGTACTTC.

This clonotype was detected only a few times. The chain is built from TRBV15 and TRBJ2-5, with D hard to call. Trimming took off 0 bases at V and 2 bases at J, with 13 bases between the two ends. The CDR3 is made up of 16 amino acids. Germline CDR1 LNHNV, CDR2 YYDKDF (reference sequence). The CDR3 nucleotides read TGTGCCACCAGCAGAGATAAGCCAAAACCTCAAGAGACCCAGTACTTC. It codes for CATSRDKPKPQETQYF.

This clonotype was seen a handful of times. The rearrangement joins TRBV15 to TRBJ2-3; unclear D gene. The CDR3 has 16 residues. Deletions cut 7 bases from V and 2 bases from J, with 19 bases between. In germline, CDR1 is LNHNV, CDR2 YYDKDF (reference sequence). The CDR3 loop reads CATTDAYRQTTDTQYF. As DNA, the CDR3 is TGTGCCACCACCGACGCTTACCGACAAACCACAGATACGCAGTATTTT. The entire variable domain, with the rest obtained from reference TRBV15 and TRBJ2-3, is as follows: DAMVIQNPRYQVTQFGKPVTLSCSQTLNHNVMYWYQQKSSQAPKLLFHYYDKDFNNEADTPDNFQSRRPNTSFCFLDIRSPGLGDTAMYLCATTDAYRQTTDTQYFGPGTRLTVL.

In its sample, this clonotype was seen a few times. This chain links TRBV6-5 with TRBJ2-1, with D perhaps matching TRBD2 (5 bases). V was trimmed by 2 bases and J by 7 bases, leaving 12 bases between them. CDR3 size: 14 residues. Germline lookup yields CDR1 MNHEY and CDR2 SVGAGI. Here the CDR3 DNA reads TGTGCCAGCAGTTACGCCGGGAAAGGGAATGAGCAGTTCTTC. Amino acid sequence: CASSYAGKGNEQFF.

In its sample, this clonotype was seen once. The chain has TRBV20-1 and TRBJ2-3, with no clear D. This CDR3 is built from 10 residues. Trimming removed 8 bases from V and 5 bases from J, with 8 bases in between. From germline, CDR1 is DFQATT and CDR2 SNEGSKA (reference sequence). CDR3 sequence (DNA): TGCAGTCCATTAGGAGATACGCAGTATTTT. Translating gives CSPLGDTQYF.

Only a few counts were recorded for this clonotype. The chain has TRBV11-2 and TRBJ2-7; 10 positions agree with TRBD1. The CDR3 runs to 14 residues. V gave up 3 bases and J gave up 7 bases; unmatched junction bases: 6. Germline assignment: CDR1 SGHAT and CDR2 FQNNGV. The CDR3 protein is CASSLGQGLEEQYF. The CDR3 coding sequence is TGTGCCAGCAGCTTGGGACAGGGGTTAGAAGAGCAGTACTTC. The full variable domain, completed using reference TRBV11-2 and TRBJ2-7, is EAGVAQSPRYKIIEKRQSVAFWCNPISGHATLYWYQQILGQGPKLLIQFQNNGVVDDSQLPKDRFSAERLKGVDSTLKIQPAKLEDSAVYLCASSLGQGLEEQYFGPGTRLTVT.

V usage is TRBV7-9 and J usage is TRBJ2-1, with 10 positions matching TRBD2. The V gene's germline CDR1 is SEHNR and CDR2 FQNEAQ (reference sequence). This CDR3 is 16 amino acids long. The junction had 11 bases not matched to a gene; V was cut back by 5 bases and J by 7 bases. The CDR3 DNA reads TGTGCCAGCAGCCGCCGAGGGGGACTAGCGAAAAATGAGCAGTTCTTC. It yields the protein CASSRRGGLAKNEQFF.

This rearrangement joins TRBV9 to TRBJ2-2; no definite D call. V shed 0 bases and J shed 4 bases, with 10 bases lying between them. The germline gives CDR1 SGDLS, CDR2 YYNGEE. There are 15 residues in the CDR3. The CDR3 bases are TGTGCCAGCAGCGTAGGAAATGCGGCCACCGGGGAGCTGTTTTTT. It is translated as CASSVGNAATGELFF.

This clonotype showed up just a few times. V usage is TRBV4-1 and J usage is TRBJ2-4, with D perhaps TRBD1 (6 bases). Germline V gene lookup returns CDR1 MGHRA and CDR2 YSYEKL. The CDR3 is 16 amino acids. V shed 0 bases and J shed 0 bases, with 9 bases lying between them. CDR3 bases: TGCGCCAGCAGCCAAGAATGGGGGCTAGCCAAAAACATTCAGTACTTC. Translated: CASSQEWGLAKNIQYF.